This T cell receptor (beta chain) came from a study of blood T cells in healthy people across ages. The table lists this clonotype with a few counts. CDR1 and CDR2 from the germline V gene are SGHTA and FQGNSA. V lost 4 bases and J 4 bases, leaving 19 bases between the germline ends. The CDR3 extends over 16 amino acids. PCR was performed a second time for about 7 to 12 cycles using a sample-barcoded 5' primer and a J-beta primer mix. One entry per CDR3 protein, called by TCRdb with MiXCR from the 5' RACE reads. Of under 2,000,000 distinct CDR3 sequences in the sample, around half were seen once. Per individual sample, total RNA of at least 5.5 micrograms was extracted.

The rearrangement joins TRBV7-2 to TRBJ1-2, with D possibly being TRBD1 (5 bases). Sequencing was carried out using blood. The sequence derives from a middle-aged woman in good health. The CDR3 coding sequence is TGTGCCAGCAGCTCGAACCCTGTCTCAGGGCTCTATGGCTACACCTTC. Translating gives CASSSNPVSGLYGYTF.